The 28 T cell receptor beta chains below were found in one sample sequenced in a study of Graves' ophthalmopathy and Graves' hyperthyroidism listed by TCRdb under 2018. This sample was sequenced with an Illumina HiSeq 2000. For repertoire sequencing, the TCR beta CDR3 regions were amplified from RNA transcripts. A first-round RT-PCR used HTBI primers with the Qiagen OneStep RT-PCR kit, followed by a second-round multiplex PCR, size selection and purification. TCRdb itself trimmed the public reads at Q25 with fastp, ran MiXCR and retained productive beta chains. Duplicate CDR3 protein sequences are folded into a single record with the most common DNA and genes. The sample profile shows 580,000 or so distinct CDR3 sequences; under 40% of them were found once. Together, the top ten hold 3.5% to 5% of the sample. The material sequenced was peripheral blood or thyroid tissue (not recorded which). These receptors were obtained from an adult man with Graves' hyperthyroidism.

Comment on this clonotype: A single base separates this from a much larger clone, so it may be a read error. CDR3 loop: CASSLSKRGNQPQHF. The CDR3 DNA is TGTGCCAGCAGTTTATCGAAAAGGGGCAATCAGCCCCAGCATTTT. V and J are TRBV2 and TRBJ1-5; D unresolved. Trimming removed 5 bases from V and 2 bases from J, with 13 bases in between. CDR3 size: 15 residues. Germline V gene lookup returns CDR1 SNHLY and CDR2 FYNNEI.

The chain links TRBV29-1 to TRBJ2-7; 12 bases agree with TRBD2. V trimming: 7 bases; J trimming: 3 bases; junction bases outside the gene matches: 10. This CDR3 is 15 amino acids long. Germline lookup yields CDR1 SQVTM and CDR2 ANQGSEA. CDR3 region: CSAMTSGGSLYEQYF. CDR3 in DNA: TGCAGCGCCATGACTAGCGGGGGCAGTCTCTACGAGCAGTACTTC.

Ten or more counts support this clonotype. The J gene is TRBJ1-2, the V gene TRBV5-8, with a tentative D call TRBD1 (6 bases). Trimming cost V 0 bases and J 4 bases, with 13 bases left between them. CDR1 is SGHTS, CDR2 YDEGEE, per germline. The CDR3 contains 15 residues. The CDR3 DNA follows: TGTGCCAGCAGCTTGGCGGGGGGCGACCTCTATGGCTACACCTTC. This translates into CASSLAGGDLYGYTF.

This clonotype has a count of ten or more. The chain is built from TRBV2 and TRBJ2-7; 9 positions match TRBD1. Trimming removed 6 bases from V and 5 bases from J; junction bases left unmatched: 8. The CDR3 contains 14 residues. Germline V gene data show CDR1 as SNHLY and CDR2 as FYNNEI. The DNA for the CDR3 is TGTGCCAGCAGCATACAGGGGGCGCTCGACGAGCAGTACTTC. Protein: CASSIQGALDEQYF.

This clonotype was detected ten times or more. This chain links TRBV10-1 with TRBJ1-4, with unresolved D. This CDR3 spans 17 amino acids. V lost 0 bases to trimming and J lost 7 bases, with 18 bases between them. Germline CDR1 and CDR2: WNHNN and SYGVQD (reference sequence). CDR3 bases: TGCGCCAGCAGTGAGTCGAAGACGGAAGCCGGCAGTGAAAAACTGTTTTTT. It yields the protein CASSESKTEAGSEKLFF.

Many counts were recorded for this clonotype. At one boundary the junction diverges from the germline segment, which might be a read error. This chain connects TRBV2 to TRBJ1-2; no clear D gene. Germline V gene data show CDR1 as SNHLY and CDR2 as FYNNEI. The CDR3 extends over 10 amino acids. CDR3 coding DNA: TGTGCCAGCGGCGTAAATGACCATTCCTTC. It translates to CASGVNDHSF. The variable domain in full, with the rest retrieved from reference TRBV2 and TRBJ1-2, is EPEVTQTPSHQVTQMGQEVILRCVPISNHLYFYWYRQILGQKVEFLVSFYNNEISEKSEIFDDQFSVERPDGSNFTLKIRSTKLEDSAMYFCASGVNDHSFGSGTRLTVV.

The sample holds a few counts of this clonotype. The rearrangement joins TRBV5-1 to TRBJ2-3, with TRBD2 matching 9 bases. CDR1 is SGHRS and CDR2 is YFSETQ in the germline V gene. The CDR3 has 15 residues. Trimming cost V 5 bases and J 1 base; bases outside gene matches: 5. Here the CDR3 DNA reads TGCGCCAGCAGGACGGGCGGGAGGGGCACAGATACGCAGTATTTT. It specifies CASRTGGRGTDTQYF.

In the case of this clonotype: One base away lies a much larger clone, so this may be a sequencing read error. The J gene is TRBJ2-5, the V gene TRBV5-4, with 10 bases aligning to TRBD2. V shed 2 bases and J 9 bases; nucleotides not matched to a gene: 13. Germline CDR1 and CDR2: SGHNT and YYREEE (reference sequence). The CDR3 totals 16 residues. The CDR3 DNA reads TGTGCCAGCAGCTTTACCGGGGCTAGCGGGAGTGAGGCCCAGTACTTC. This codes for CASSFTGASGSEAQYF.

This clonotype was picked up many times. This chain uses TRBV24-1 with TRBJ2-2; no firm D call. Germline CDR1 and CDR2: KGHDR and SFDVKD. The V and J ends lost 2 bases and 6 bases respectively, with 15 bases between them. CDR3 length: 16 amino acids. The CDR3 region has the DNA TGTGCCACCAGTGATTCCGGACCTATATTTTCCGGGGAGCTGTTTTTT. Its translation: CATSDSGPIFSGELFF.

This clonotype was counted between two and nine times. J is TRBJ2-7 and V is TRBV27; possible D gene TRBD2, 5 bases. From germline, CDR1 is MNHEY and CDR2 SMNVEV (reference sequence). CDR3 size: 15 residues. V was clipped by 4 bases and J by 3 bases, with 16 bases between them. CDR3 bases: TGTGCCAGCAGTTCCTTTGGGCTAGCTGTCTACGAGCAGTACTTC. The encoded protein is CASSSFGLAVYEQYF.

The sample holds many counts of this clonotype. This chain joins TRBV24-1 and TRBJ2-7, with 11 bases that match TRBD1. The CDR3 covers 16 residues. Losses at the gene ends were 3 bases for V and 2 bases for J; bases not matched to a gene: 5. The germline V gene encodes CDR1 KGHDR and CDR2 SFDVKD. The CDR3 sequence is CATSDPGTGGTYEQYF. The CDR3 DNA follows: TGTGCCACCAGTGATCCCGGGACAGGGGGGACCTACGAGCAGTACTTC.

J is TRBJ1-5 and V is TRBV10-3; 11 bases are shared with TRBD1. The CDR3 consists of 15 residues. Germline trimming cut 1 base from V and 5 bases from J; bases unmatched to any gene: 1. Germline CDR1 ENHRY, CDR2 SYGVKD. The CDR3 here is CAISEWDRGDQPQHF. CDR3 nucleotide sequence: TGTGCCATCAGTGAGTGGGACAGGGGGGATCAGCCCCAGCATTTT.

This clonotype appeared many times. The chain couples TRBV7-9 to TRBJ1-5; the D is unclear. CDR3 length: 16 residues. Trimming pared 0 bases from V and 6 bases from J, leaving 15 bases between. Germline-derived CDR1 and CDR2 are SEHNR and FQNEAQ (reference sequence). This CDR3 reads CASSLAGNSNSQPQHF. The CDR3 DNA reads as TGTGCCAGCAGCTTAGCCGGGAACAGCAATTCTCAGCCCCAGCATTTT.

The V call is TRBV11-2, the J call TRBJ2-5, with a weak D call TRBD2 (6 bases). V was trimmed by 5 bases and J by 2 bases, leaving 12 bases between them. Germline values: CDR1 SGHAT, CDR2 FQNNGV. This CDR3 is built from 14 residues. CDR3 in amino acids: CASSDGRGQETQYF. DNA of the CDR3: TGTGCCAGCAGCGACGGACGGGGGCAAGAGACCCAGTACTTC.

At least ten counts were recorded for this clonotype. The rearrangement links TRBV10-3 to TRBJ1-1, with D maybe TRBD1 (5 bases). Germline assignment: CDR1 ENHRY and CDR2 SYGVKD. The CDR3 totals 14 residues. V lost 0 bases to trimming and J lost 4 bases, with 9 bases between them. CDR3 loop: CAISESTRVTEAFF. For the CDR3, the DNA is TGTGCCATCAGTGAGTCTACCAGGGTCACTGAAGCTTTCTTT.

This clonotype turned up a few times. A much bigger clone sits one base away, suggesting this may be a read error. This chain joins TRBV7-2 and TRBJ1-1; 8 nucleotides line up with TRBD1. In germline, CDR1 is SGHTA, CDR2 FQGNSA. CDR3 length: 16 amino acids. The CDR3 loop reads CASRFLDRGSNTGAFF. The CDR3 DNA sequence: TGTGCCAGCAGATTCCTCGACAGGGGATCGAACACTGGAGCTTTCTTT.

V is TRBV19 and J is TRBJ1-1; possibly TRBD1 for D (5 bases). The germline CDR1 and CDR2 sequences are LNHDA and SQIVND (reference sequence). V lost 1 base, J lost 5 bases, and 14 bases lay in between. CDR3 length: 15 residues. The CDR3 spells CASSIVQGRFTEAFF. CDR3 bases: TGTGCCAGTAGTATAGTGCAGGGACGGTTTACTGAAGCTTTCTTT.

This clonotype was recorded a few times. The rearrangement links TRBV19 to TRBJ2-3; TRBD2 is a possible D gene (5 bases). The V gene lost 10 bases and the J gene lost 2 bases, with 16 bases spanning the gap. CDR1 and CDR2 from the germline V gene are LNHDA and SQIVND (reference sequence). The CDR3 length is 14 residues. CDR3 amino acids: CATASRLFTDTQYF. Written as DNA, the CDR3 is TGTGCCACCGCTAGCCGACTTTTCACAGATACGCAGTATTTT.

The rearrangement joins TRBV29-1 to TRBJ2-1, with D perhaps TRBD1 (5 bases). Trimming took off 3 bases at V and 0 bases at J, with 15 bases between the two ends. Germline assignment: CDR1 SQVTM and CDR2 ANQGSEA. The CDR3 is 16 residues long. The DNA for the CDR3 is TGCAGCGTTGAGGGGCTTAGCCGCAGCTCCTACAATGAGCAGTTCTTC. Protein sequence: CSVEGLSRSSYNEQFF.

This clonotype was recorded a few times. V is TRBV30 and J is TRBJ2-5; tentatively, D is TRBD1 (5 bases). This CDR3 is 14 amino acids long. V lost 0 bases and J lost 3, with 11 bases in between. From germline, CDR1 is GTSNPN and CDR2 SVGIG (reference sequence). The CDR3: CAWSVLAREETQYF. DNA for the CDR3: TGTGCCTGGAGTGTACTCGCCAGGGAAGAGACCCAGTACTTC. The variable domain in full, completed from reference TRBV30 and TRBJ2-5, reads SQTIHQWPATLVQPVGSPLSLECTVEGTSNPNLYWYRQAAGRGLQLLFYSVGIGQISSEVPQNLSASRPQDRQFILSSKKLLLSDSGFYLCAWSVLAREETQYFGPGTRLLVL.

This clonotype showed up many times. The V call is TRBV20-1, the J call TRBJ1-5; D not certain. The CDR3 loop spans 12 amino acids. CDR1 and CDR2 (germline): DFQATT, SNEGSKA (reference sequence). Trimming pared 6 bases from V and 4 bases from J, leaving 10 bases between. CDR3 region: CSARWGNQPQHF. CDR3 DNA: TGCAGTGCCCGGTGGGGAAATCAGCCCCAGCATTTT.

This clonotype was found a few times. The chain joins TRBV3-1 to TRBJ2-5; D unclear. V shed 3 bases and J shed 2 bases, with 10 bases lying between them. This CDR3 is built from 14 residues. The germline gives CDR1 LGHDT, CDR2 YNNKEL (reference sequence). The CDR3 loop is CASSQWVGQETQYF. Here the CDR3 DNA reads TGTGCCAGCAGCCAGTGGGTGGGTCAAGAGACCCAGTACTTC.

The J gene is TRBJ2-5, the V gene TRBV20-1, with 11 nucleotides matching TRBD2. Germline CDR1 is DFQATT and CDR2 is SNEGSKA (reference sequence). Unmatched junction bases numbered 6, after V lost 6 bases and J lost 6 bases. The CDR3 runs to 13 residues. CDR3 amino acids: CSAQLAGAQTQYF. CDR3 in DNA: TGCAGTGCCCAACTAGCGGGGGCGCAGACCCAGTACTTC.

Ten or more counts support this clonotype. This chain uses TRBV5-8 with TRBJ2-2; D possibly uses TRBD1 or TRBD2 (7 bases each). Trimming pared 5 bases from V and 5 bases from J, leaving 16 bases between. CDR1 is SGHTS and CDR2 is YDEGEE in the germline V gene. The CDR3 loop spans 15 amino acids. The CDR3 is CASRGGGSFTGELFF. The CDR3 nucleotides read TGTGCCAGCAGAGGGGGCGGGAGCTTTACCGGGGAGCTGTTTTTT.

This clonotype has only a few counts. The genes are TRBV5-1 and TRBJ2-7; 10 bases line up with TRBD1. Matching the DNA end better, TRBJ2-1 makes the J call doubtful. The CDR3 contains 15 residues. Germline lookup yields CDR1 SGHRS and CDR2 YFSETQ. The CDR3 protein is CASSARQGAWSEQFF. The CDR3 coding sequence is TGCGCCAGCAGCGCCCGACAGGGGGCATGGAGTGAGCAGTTCTTC.

This clonotype appeared a few times. This chain connects TRBV2 to TRBJ2-7, with D possibly TRBD1 on 6 matching bases. This CDR3 has 14 amino acids. Germline CDR1 and CDR2: SNHLY and FYNNEI. The V end was cut by 7 bases, the J end by 1 base, with 14 bases between. Here the CDR3 DNA reads TGTGCCAGCACGGGGCAGGGGTCTTCCTACGAGCAGTACTTC. Translated, it gives CASTGQGSSYEQYF.

There are a few counts of this clonotype. The chain joins TRBV20-1 to TRBJ2-7; 10 bases map to TRBD1. The ends lost 3 bases at V and 1 base at J; junction bases unmatched: 3. CDR1 DFQATT and CDR2 SNEGSKA come from the germline V gene (reference sequence). The CDR3 consists of 14 residues. The CDR3 loop reads CSARVDRGSYEQYF. The CDR3 coding sequence is TGCAGTGCTAGGGTGGACAGGGGGTCCTACGAGCAGTACTTC.

A note on this clonotype: A much larger clone lies one base from this, so it may be a read error. The chain joins TRBV20-1 to TRBJ1-1; maybe TRBD1 (5 bases). Germline CDR1 is DFQATT and CDR2 is SNEGSKA (reference sequence). The CDR3 covers 17 residues. The CDR3 spells CSARAGRSSRVVTEALF. CDR3 nucleotides: TGCAGTGCTAGAGCGGGGCGGTCTAGTCGGGTAGTCACTGAAGCTCTCTTT.